The rows below give T cell receptor beta chains drawn from one sample of a study of response to subunit inactivated influenza vaccine. TCRdb recomputed calls from the RT-PCR reads with MiXCR, one row per CDR3 protein. The sample carries a few hundred thousand distinct CDR3 sequences, 9.5% to 12% recorded once. This specimen was PBMCs from blood, taken about 6 weeks after vaccination. These receptors were collected from a man aged 45-65 years who received an inactivated influenza vaccine. CDR3s include the opening cysteine and the closing phenylalanine or tryptophan. The order of the fields is clone size, V gene, D gene, J gene, CDR3 protein, CDR3 DNA. The D gene is left open where the match is weak. Clone size appears in some rows only: once, few, many, or a class for an expanded clone.

.	TRBV12-3/TRBV12-4	TRBD1	TRBJ1-1	CASRSTRDRGENTEAFF	TGTGCCAGCAGATCTACCCGGGACAGGGGGGAGAACACTGAAGCTTTCTTT
.	TRBV11-2	TRBD1	TRBJ1-2	CASSFQVGQGYGYTF	TGTGCCAGCAGCTTCCAAGTGGGACAGGGCTATGGCTACACCTTC
.	TRBV4-2	.	TRBJ2-1	CASSEGLESSRSSYNEQFF	TGTGCCAGCAGCGAAGGTCTGGAATCGAGTCGGAGCTCCTACAATGAGCAGTTCTTC
few	TRBV7-2	TRBD2	TRBJ2-7	CASSSSSGSHHEQYF	TGTGCCAGCAGCTCATCTAGCGGGAGTCACCACGAGCAGTACTTC
.	TRBV20-1	.	TRBJ2-7	CSARDHVSYEQYF	TGCAGTGCTAGAGATCACGTGTCCTACGAGCAGTACTTC
.	TRBV7-9	.	TRBJ2-6	CASSLERGANVLTF	TGTGCCAGCAGCTTAGAGCGGGGGGCCAACGTCCTGACTTTC
many	TRBV10-3	TRBD1	TRBJ1-1	CAISKGQGAAEAFF	TGTGCCATCAGTAAGGGACAGGGGGCGGCTGAAGCTTTCTTT
few	TRBV20-1	.	TRBJ2-7	CSAIRMVSSYEQYF	TGCAGTGCTATCCGGATGGTCAGCTCCTACGAGCAGTACTTC
.	TRBV5-5	TRBD1	TRBJ1-6	CASSLAQGRNSPLHF	TGTGCCAGCAGCTTGGCACAGGGGCGGAATTCACCCCTCCACTTT
many	TRBV20-1	.	TRBJ2-3	CSAPGLRGTDTQYF	TGCAGTGCTCCAGGGCTCCGGGGCACAGATACGCAGTATTTT
.	TRBV6-2/TRBV6-3	TRBD2	TRBJ2-3	CASSSAGLAGGDTQYF	TGTGCCAGCAGTTCCGCGGGACTAGCGGGAGGGGATACGCAGTATTTT
few	TRBV19	TRBD2	TRBJ2-2	CASSIGLALSGTGELFF	TGTGCCAGTAGTATCGGACTAGCGCTCTCGGGCACCGGGGAGCTGTTTTTT
.	TRBV29-1	.	TRBJ2-7	CSVEDPKQGTMGQYF	TGCAGCGTTGAAGATCCGAAGCAGGGAACAATGGGGCAGTACTTC
many	TRBV29-1	.	TRBJ2-7	CSVGRSYEQYF	TGCAGCGTTGGTCGTTCCTACGAGCAGTACTTC
many	TRBV7-3	TRBD1	TRBJ2-1	CASSFGAGGSDEQFF	TGTGCCAGCAGCTTCGGGGCAGGGGGCTCCGATGAGCAGTTCTTC
few	TRBV7-9	.	TRBJ1-4	CASSFERANEKLFF	TGTGCCAGCAGCTTCGAGCGGGCTAATGAAAAACTGTTTTTT